A single sample is the source of the 7 T cell receptor beta chains below, sequenced in a study of blood T cell repertoires in COVID-19 (dated by TCRdb to about 2020). The method behind the library was the immunoSEQ multiplex PCR assay. TCRdb holds this immuneACCESS table with in-frame rearrangements only. Some clones are missing; in checked studies, unresolved V genes explain under half, and the rest has no known cause. The sample contains approximately 150,000 clones, about four fifths of them found a single time. 7% to 10% of the sample is in the top ten clones. Sequenced input: peripheral blood. The receptors originated from a woman aged 55-70 years with COVID-19, enrolled during active disease.

The chain couples TRBV19 to TRBJ1-1; 9 bases map to TRBD1. Trimming at V came to 5 bases and at J to 5 bases, leaving 3 bases not matched to a gene. The V gene's germline CDR1 is LNHDA and CDR2 SQIVND (reference sequence). This CDR3 spans 13 amino acids. The CDR3 nucleotides read TGTGCCAGTAGTTCACAGGGGGCTACTGAAGCTTTCTTT. Encoded protein: CASSSQGATEAFF.

This clone was counted ten times or more. In the same sample, other DNA sequences code for this CDR3. The genes are TRBV5-1 and TRBJ2-3; D remains unclear. Trimming cost V 0 bases and J 0 bases, with 8 bases left between them. Germline CDR1 SGHRS, CDR2 YFSETQ. This CDR3 region has 15 residues. Written as DNA, the CDR3 is TGCGCCAGCAGCTTGGAGCCGCGGAGCACAGATACGCAGTATTTT. Translated: CASSLEPRSTDTQYF.

This clone was picked up a small number of times. One junction end disagrees with the germline gene, perhaps due to a read error. The chain employs TRBV7-7 and TRBJ2-5, with TRBD2 matching 11 bases. Germline V gene lookup returns CDR1 SSHAT and CDR2 FNYEAQ (reference sequence). CDR3 length equals 15 residues. CDR3 nucleotides: TGTGCTAGCAGCTTCGTAGCGGGAGGGAGGGAGACCCAGTACTTC. Its protein product is CASSFVAGGRETQYF.

The rearrangement links TRBV5-1 to TRBJ2-2, with 9 bases lining up with TRBD2. V was pared by 0 bases and J by 3 bases, with 6 bases of the junction left unmatched. The CDR3 covers 17 residues. CDR1 and CDR2 from the germline V gene are SGHRS and YFSETQ. The CDR3 spells CASSLGVSGGYTGELFF. For the CDR3, the DNA is TGCGCCAGCAGCTTGGGGGTTAGCGGGGGATACACCGGGGAGCTGTTTTTT.

The DNA of the CDR3 is TGTGCCAGCAGCTCATACCGAGGGACTAGCGGGAGTTACAATGAGCAGTTCTTC. It is translated as CASSSYRGTSGSYNEQFF. The chain has TRBV11-2 and TRBJ2-1; 14 bases agree with TRBD2. The germline CDR1 and CDR2 sequences are SGHAT and FQNNGV. CDR3 length: 18 amino acids. The trim removed 4 bases at V and 4 bases at J, leaving 9 bases unmatched.

In its sample, this clone was seen a few times. The chain is built from TRBV2 and TRBJ1-2; TRBD1 is a possible D gene (6 bases). The germline V and J ends were trimmed by 6 bases and 7 bases, with 15 bases remaining between them. The CDR3 totals 13 residues. The germline V gene has CDR1 SNHLY and CDR2 FYNNEI. This chain's CDR3 is CASSVQGSSGYTF. DNA for the CDR3: TGTGCCAGCAGCGTACAGGGAAGCAGTGGCTACACCTTC.

This clone was seen at least ten times. This rearrangement joins TRBV9 to TRBJ2-1; TRBD2 matches 8 bases. Per the germline V gene, CDR1 is SGDLS and CDR2 is YYNGEE. With V trimmed by 0 bases and J by 7 bases, 6 bases remained unmatched. CDR3 length: 15 amino acids. The CDR3 DNA follows: TGTGCCAGCAGCGTAGGGGGTAGCGGGAATAATGAGCAGTTCTTC. It codes for CASSVGGSGNNEQFF.